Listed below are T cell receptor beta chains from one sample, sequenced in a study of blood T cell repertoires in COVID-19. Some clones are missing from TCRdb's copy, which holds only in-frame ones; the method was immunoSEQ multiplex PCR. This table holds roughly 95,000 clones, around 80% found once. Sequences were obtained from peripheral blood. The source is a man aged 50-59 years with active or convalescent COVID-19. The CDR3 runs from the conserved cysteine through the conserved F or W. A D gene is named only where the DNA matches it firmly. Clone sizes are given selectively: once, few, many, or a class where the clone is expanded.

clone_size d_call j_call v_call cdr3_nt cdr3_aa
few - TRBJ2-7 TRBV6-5 TGTGCCAGCAGTTTAGAGGGGGACGGCTCCTACGAGCAGTACTTC CASSLEGDGSYEQYF
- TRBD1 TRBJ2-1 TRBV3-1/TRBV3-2 TGTGCCAGCAGCCAAGATCCGACAGGGAAGGCCTACAATGAGCAGTTCTTC CASSQDPTGKAYNEQFF
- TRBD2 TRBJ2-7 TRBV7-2 TGTGCCAGCAGCTTACAACTAGCGGGGTTCTACGAGCAGTACTTC CASSLQLAGFYEQYF
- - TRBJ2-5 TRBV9 TGTGCCAGCAGCGTAGGTTGGGGCTACCAAGAGACCCAGTACTTC CASSVGWGYQETQYF
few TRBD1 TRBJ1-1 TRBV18 TGTGCCAGCTCACCAGTGGGACAGGGGCTTATGAACACTGAAGCTTTCTTT CASSPVGQGLMNTEAFF
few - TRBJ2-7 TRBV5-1 TGCGCCAGCAGCCTGGCGGGGAAGTCCTACGAGCAGTACTTC CASSLAGKSYEQYF
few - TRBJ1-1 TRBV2 TGTGCCAGCAGTGAAGCGCTTGGGGGAGGGACTGAAGCTTTCTTT CASSEALGGGTEAFF
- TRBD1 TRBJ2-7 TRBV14 TGTGCCAGCAGCCTGGGACAGTTTCCGGACTACGAGCAGTACTTC CASSLGQFPDYEQYF
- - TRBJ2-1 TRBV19 TGTGCCAGTAGTATAGCGGGGAGCTCCTACAATGAGCAGTTCTTC CASSIAGSSYNEQFF
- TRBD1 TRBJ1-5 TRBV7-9 TGTGCCAGCAGCTCATATGGACAGGGCAATCAGCCCCAGCATTTT CASSSYGQGNQPQHF
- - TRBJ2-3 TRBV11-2 TGTGCCAGCAGCTTAGCCGGTTTCTATAGTAGCGGTGGTGATACGCAGTATTTT CASSLAGFYSSGGDTQYF
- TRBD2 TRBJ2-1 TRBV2 TGTGCCAGTCGGACTAGCTCCTACAATGAGCAGTTCTTC CASRTSSYNEQFF
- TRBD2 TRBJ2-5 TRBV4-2 TGTGCCAGCAGCCAAGAGGGGAGCGGGGGGCTAGGAGAGACCCAGTACTTC CASSQEGSGGLGETQYF
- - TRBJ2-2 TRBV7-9 TGTGCCAGCACGCGACAAAGGGGGAACACCGGGGAGCTGTTTTTT CASTRQRGNTGELFF
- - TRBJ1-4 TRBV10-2 TGCGCCAGCAGTGGGACCGAGGCGGGGGAAAAACTGTTTTTT CASSGTEAGEKLFF
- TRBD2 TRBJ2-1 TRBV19 TGTGCCAGTAGTTCGAGCGGGGGAGGAGGAAATGAGCAGTTCTTC CASSSSGGGGNEQFF
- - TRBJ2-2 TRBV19 TGTGCCAGTAGTATGCGACGAGGTACCGGGGAGCTGTTTTTT CASSMRRGTGELFF
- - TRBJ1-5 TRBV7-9 TGTGCCAGCAGCCTCGACAGTAGCAATCAGCCCCAGCATTTT CASSLDSSNQPQHF
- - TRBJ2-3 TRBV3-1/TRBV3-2 TGTGCCAGCAGCCAAGATCTTGGGGCTAGCACAGATACGCAGTATTTT CASSQDLGASTDTQYF
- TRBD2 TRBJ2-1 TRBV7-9 TGTGCCAGCAGCTCCCGTATATCTAGCGGGGGCCGAACCAATGAGCAGTTCTTC CASSSRISSGGRTNEQFF
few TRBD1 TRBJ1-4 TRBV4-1 TGCGCCAGCAGCCCCCTCCCCACAGGGGCGAATATAGAAAAACTGTTTTTT CASSPLPTGANIEKLFF
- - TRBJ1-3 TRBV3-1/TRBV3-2 TGTGCCAGCAGCGAAGTCGGCTCTGGAAACACCATATATTTT CASSEVGSGNTIYF
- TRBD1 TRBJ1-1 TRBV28 TGTGCCAGTGGAACCAGGGGGAGGACTGAAGCTTTCTTT CASGTRGRTEAFF
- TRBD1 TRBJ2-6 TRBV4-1 TGCGCCAGCAGCCAAGCGCCGGGACAGGGGGCGTTTGGGGCCAACGTCCTGACTTTC CASSQAPGQGAFGANVLTF
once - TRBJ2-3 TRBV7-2 TGTGCCAGCAGCCCGGTGGGGGGTACGCAGTATTTT CASSPVGGTQYF
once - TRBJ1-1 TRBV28 TGTGCCAGCCGGGGGGTCACTGAAGCTTTCTTT CASRGVTEAFF
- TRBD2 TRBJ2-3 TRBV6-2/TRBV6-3 TGTGCCAGCAGTTACTCGAAACTAGCGGGCACAGATACGCAGTATTTT CASSYSKLAGTDTQYF
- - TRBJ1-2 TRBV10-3 TGTGCCATCAGTGAGTCGGTCGAGACAGTGAACTATGGCTACACCTTC CAISESVETVNYGYTF
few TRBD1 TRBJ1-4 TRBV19 TGTGCCAGTAGTATGATGGGACAGGGGGGCGAAAAACTGTTTTTT CASSMMGQGGEKLFF